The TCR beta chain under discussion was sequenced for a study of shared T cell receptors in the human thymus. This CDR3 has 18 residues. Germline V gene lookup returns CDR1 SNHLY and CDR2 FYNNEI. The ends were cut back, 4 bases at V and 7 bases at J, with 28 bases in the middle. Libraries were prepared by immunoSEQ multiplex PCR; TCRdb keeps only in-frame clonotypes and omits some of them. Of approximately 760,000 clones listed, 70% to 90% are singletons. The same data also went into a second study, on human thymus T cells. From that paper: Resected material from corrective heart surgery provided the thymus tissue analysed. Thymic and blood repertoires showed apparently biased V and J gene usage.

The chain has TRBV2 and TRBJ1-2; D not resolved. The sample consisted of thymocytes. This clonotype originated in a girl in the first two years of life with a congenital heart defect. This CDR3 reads CASSAERVAMASPPGYTF. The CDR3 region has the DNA TGTGCCAGCAGTGCAGAACGGGTGGCTATGGCTTCACCCCCTGGCTACACCTTC.